Listed below are T cell receptor beta chains from one sample, sequenced in a study of T cell repertoires in Merkel cell carcinoma. Sequenced by immunoSEQ multiplex PCR; TCRdb stores in-frame clones only, minus some. The data hold 12,000 to 15,000 clones, with roughly 72% observed a single time. The specimen was tumor tissue. These receptors all stem from an adult with Merkel cell carcinoma. CDR3s include the opening cysteine and the closing phenylalanine or tryptophan. A D gene is named only where the DNA matches it firmly. For some rows the clone size is stated as once, few or many, or as a class when expanded; others skip it.

TRBJ2-3 | 15 | TRBV27 | large | - | TGTGCCAGCAGTTCGACCAGCGCGTACACAGATACGCAGTATTTT | CASSSTSAYTDTQYF
TRBJ1-1 | 19 | TRBV3-1/TRBV3-2 | - | - | TGTGCCAGCAGCCAAGATCTGTGGATGAGGCTCTCACCCAGCCCTGAAGCTTTCTTT | CASSQDLWMRLSPSPEAFF
TRBJ2-7 | 16 | TRBV6-1 | - | TRBD1 | TGTGCCAGCAGTGAAAGGACAGGGTACATTTTGGGCGAGCAGTACTTC | CASSERTGYILGEQYF
TRBJ1-5 | 13 | TRBV9 | few | - | TGTGCCAGCAGCGCAAATAGCAATCAGCCCCAGCATTTT | CASSANSNQPQHF
TRBJ1-1 | 16 | TRBV5-1 | - | TRBD1 | TGCGCCAGCAGCCTCGGACAGGGTGATGGGAACACTGAAGCTTTCTTT | CASSLGQGDGNTEAFF
TRBJ1-3 | 15 | TRBV7-2 | - | - | TGTGCCAGCCGGTCGGGGGGCCTGCCTGGAAACACCATATATTTT | CASRSGGLPGNTIYF
TRBJ2-1 | 17 | TRBV19 | - | - | TGTGCCAGTAGTCCTAGAGGGACTGTGGGGCCGCGGGGTGAGCAGTTCTTC | CASSPRGTVGPRGEQFF
TRBJ1-1 | 14 | TRBV11-3 | - | TRBD1 | TGTGCCAGCAGCAGACAGGGCGTTGGAACTGAAGCTTTCTTT | CASSRQGVGTEAFF
TRBJ2-7 | 15 | TRBV6-2/TRBV6-3 | few | - | TGTGCCAGCAGCCCCCCACAGGTTAGCTCCTACGAGCAGTACTTC | CASSPPQVSSYEQYF
TRBJ1-5 | 16 | TRBV6-6 | - | - | TGTGCCAGCAGTTACACCTCGGGCAGGTTCGGGCAGCCCCAGCATTTT | CASSYTSGRFGQPQHF
TRBJ2-1 | 13 | TRBV19 | - | - | TGTGCCAGTAGCGGGACTCACGGGGGTGAGCAGTTCTTC | CASSGTHGGEQFF
TRBJ2-7 | 15 | TRBV4-1 | - | TRBD1 | TGCGCCAGCAGCCCGCCGGGGACAGGGATCTATGAGCAGTACTTC | CASSPPGTGIYEQYF
TRBJ2-3 | 17 | TRBV9 | - | TRBD2 | TGTGCCAGCACCCTTCTACCCGGGACTACCAACACAGATACGCAGTATTTT | CASTLLPGTTNTDTQYF
TRBJ2-4 | 15 | TRBV6-5 | - | - | TGTGCCAGCAGGTCCTTAGACCTTTCAAAAAACATTCAGTACTTC | CASRSLDLSKNIQYF
TRBJ2-1 | 18 | TRBV27 | once | - | TGTGCCAGCAGTTTGAGGGGTACAAAGATAAGCTCCTACAATGAGCAGTTCTTC | CASSLRGTKISSYNEQFF
TRBJ2-3 | 15 | TRBV18 | - | TRBD1 | TGTGCCAGCTCCGCTAGGGGACAGGGGATGGATACGCAGTATTTT | CASSARGQGMDTQYF
TRBJ2-3 | 12 | TRBV3-1/TRBV3-2 | once | - | TGTGCCAGCAGCCCTGGGGACACCTTACAGTATTTT | CASSPGDTLQYF
TRBJ2-5 | 13 | TRBV27 | - | TRBD2 | TGTGCCAGCAGTTTGCGGGGGGGGGAGACCCAGTACTTC | CASSLRGGETQYF
TRBJ1-4 | 14 | TRBV28 | - | - | TGTGCCAGCAGTTTAACAGGCGGGGGAGAAAAACTGTTTTTT | CASSLTGGGEKLFF
TRBJ2-1 | 17 | TRBV19 | - | TRBD2 | TGTGCCAGTAGTATAGATCCAATTAGCGGGAGGGCAGGTGAGCAGTTCTTC | CASSIDPISGRAGEQFF
TRBJ1-1 | 12 | TRBV29-1 | - | - | TGCAGCGTTGATGGGGGGCGGACTGAAGCTTTCTTT | CSVDGGRTEAFF
TRBJ1-5 | 15 | TRBV7-2 | - | - | TGTGCCAGCAGCCCCGTTTCAGGGCCGAATCAGCCCCAGCATTTT | CASSPVSGPNQPQHF
TRBJ2-7 | 14 | TRBV28 | - | - | TGTGCCAGCAGTTACCAGGGCCTAGCCTACGAGCAGTACTTC | CASSYQGLAYEQYF
TRBJ2-5 | 13 | TRBV19 | - | - | TGTGCCAGTAGTATACAGAAGGAAGAGACCCAGTACTTC | CASSIQKEETQYF
TRBJ2-2 | 19 | TRBV4-3 | - | TRBD2 | TGCGCCAGCAGCCAAGATCTGCTAGCCGGGGGGTCGAACACCGGGGAGCTGTTTTTT | CASSQDLLAGGSNTGELFF
TRBJ2-7 | 16 | TRBV4-1 | - | TRBD2 | TGCGCCAGCAGCCAAGCGGGGACTAGCGGGGACTACGAGCAGTACTTC | CASSQAGTSGDYEQYF
TRBJ2-4 | 11 | TRBV20-1 | - | - | TGCAGTGGCCTAAGTGGAAACATTCAGTACTTC | CSGLSGNIQYF
TRBJ2-1 | 15 | TRBV6-1 | - | TRBD1 | TGTGCCAGCAGTGACAGGGGGAGCTCCTACAATGAGCAGTTCTTC | CASSDRGSSYNEQFF
TRBJ1-2 | 15 | TRBV4-1 | - | - | TGCGCCAGCAGCCAAGAGGGGGCTAAGCCGTATGGCTACACCTTC | CASSQEGAKPYGYTF
TRBJ2-3 | 19 | TRBV5-1 | - | - | TGCGCCAGCAGCTTGGGTGAGGGGGAGGGTATTAACTTCACAGATACGCAGTATTTT | CASSLGEGEGINFTDTQYF
TRBJ2-7 | 13 | TRBV28 | once | - | TGTGCCAGCAGTAGTAGCGGAGCCTACGAGCAGTACTTC | CASSSSGAYEQYF
TRBJ1-2 | 16 | TRBV18 | - | TRBD1 | TGTGCCAGCTCACCCTTCGGACAGGGTGGAGGAGGTGGCTACACCTTC | CASSPFGQGGGGGYTF
TRBJ2-7 | 15 | TRBV27 | - | - | TGTGCCAGCAGTTTTAGGGATAGAGGGGTCTACGAGCAGTACTTC | CASSFRDRGVYEQYF
TRBJ1-1 | 16 | TRBV15 | - | TRBD1 | TGTGCCACCAGCAGAGAGTGGAAGACAGGGAGGGCTGAAGCTTTCTTT | CATSREWKTGRAEAFF
TRBJ1-2 | 14 | TRBV6-5 | - | - | TGTGCCAGCAGTAAGTGGGGCGGTGGCGATGGCTACACCTTC | CASSKWGGGDGYTF
TRBJ2-2 | 18 | TRBV4-2 | - | TRBD1 | TGTGCCAGCAGCCCGGACAGGGGGCGCGAAGTCGACACCGGGGAGCTGTTTTTT | CASSPDRGREVDTGELFF
TRBJ1-4 | 15 | TRBV7-2 | once | TRBD1 | TGTGCCAGCAGCTTAGCCGGGACAGGGAATGAAAAACTGTTTTTT | CASSLAGTGNEKLFF
TRBJ2-1 | 10 | TRBV30 | - | TRBD1 | TGTGCCTGGAGTGAGGACAGGGCTTTCTTC | CAWSEDRAFF
TRBJ1-4 | 17 | TRBV9 | - | - | TGTGCCAGCAGCCGAAGCACCTCAGACTCGGGGAATGAAAAACTGTTTTTT | CASSRSTSDSGNEKLFF
TRBJ1-6 | 15 | TRBV9 | - | TRBD1 | TGTGCCAGCAGCGTAGGAACCACAGGGGCCTCACCCCTCCACTTT | CASSVGTTGASPLHF
TRBJ1-2 | 14 | TRBV6-1 | few | - | TGTGCCAGCAGTGAATATAGTCAGGGATATGGCTACACCTTC | CASSEYSQGYGYTF
TRBJ2-1 | 15 | TRBV4-1 | - | TRBD2 | TGCGCCAGCAGCCAAGATCTATCTAGCGGGATTGAGCAGTTCTTC | CASSQDLSSGIEQFF
TRBJ2-5 | 16 | TRBV11-3 | - | TRBD2 | TGTGCCAGCAGCGGAGGGGAGCGGGGAAGCCAAGAGACCCAGTACTTC | CASSGGERGSQETQYF
TRBJ2-1 | 15 | TRBV11-3 | - | TRBD1 | TGTGCCAGCAGCTCGTGGGACAGGCCTTACAATGAGCAGTTCTTC | CASSSWDRPYNEQFF
TRBJ1-4 | 14 | TRBV6-6 | - | - | TGTGCCAGCAGTCGTGACAAGAGCGGGGAAAAACTGTTTTTT | CASSRDKSGEKLFF
TRBJ2-3 | 18 | TRBV28 | - | TRBD1 | TGTGCCAGCAGTTTGCGGACAGGGGACGGAGTTCCTGGAGATACGCAGTATTTT | CASSLRTGDGVPGDTQYF
TRBJ2-7 | 15 | TRBV18 | medium-sized | - | TGTGCCAGCTCACCATCCCTTCAGGGAACCTACGAGCAGTACTTC | CASSPSLQGTYEQYF
TRBJ1-1 | 15 | TRBV7-9 | - | - | TGTGCCAGCAGCTCCTGGGGCCTATCACGGGCTGAAGCTTTCTTT | CASSSWGLSRAEAFF
TRBJ2-5 | 13 | TRBV12-3/TRBV12-4 | - | - | TGTGCCAGCAGTCAGGACATACAAGAGACCCAGTACTTC | CASSQDIQETQYF
TRBJ1-1 | 11 | TRBV6-5 | few | - | TGTGCCAGCAGTTCTCGATCTGAAGCTTTCTTT | CASSSRSEAFF
TRBJ2-2 | 18 | TRBV13 | - | TRBD1 | TGTGCCAGCAGCTTATTCTTCAGGACAGGGGGTGATACCGGGGAGCTGTTTTTT | CASSLFFRTGGDTGELFF
TRBJ1-5 | 15 | TRBV2 | - | TRBD1 | TGTGCCAGCAGGGGGACAGGGGTTAGCAATCAGCCCCAGCATTTT | CASRGTGVSNQPQHF
TRBJ2-7 | 15 | TRBV28 | - | - | TGTGCCAGCAGTTCGTACACGGGACGCCCCTACGAGCAGTACTTC | CASSSYTGRPYEQYF
TRBJ1-2 | 16 | TRBV15 | - | - | TGTGCCACCAGCAGCGGCGGGAGGATTAACTCCTATGGCTACACCTTC | CATSSGGRINSYGYTF
TRBJ2-7 | 13 | TRBV5-1 | once | TRBD1 | TGCGCCAGCAGGGACGGGACAGGGGGCGAGCAGTACTTC | CASRDGTGGEQYF
TRBJ2-2 | 16 | TRBV28 | - | TRBD1 | TGTGCCAGCAGATCCCGGGACAGCGAGCCAACCGGGGAGCTGTTTTTT | CASRSRDSEPTGELFF
TRBJ2-3 | 15 | TRBV3-1/TRBV3-2 | - | - | TGTGCCAGCAGCCAAGTGTTGGCTAGCACAGATACGCAGTATTTT | CASSQVLASTDTQYF
TRBJ2-3 | 16 | TRBV10-3 | - | - | TGTGCCATCAGTGAGTCGGGACAAGTCAACACAGATACGCAGTATTTT | CAISESGQVNTDTQYF
TRBJ1-2 | 16 | TRBV10-3 | - | TRBD1 | TGTGCCATCAGTGTACAGGGGAGTCCGAAGGTTTATGGCTACACCTTC | CAISVQGSPKVYGYTF
TRBJ2-7 | 14 | TRBV28 | - | - | TGTGCCAGCAGTTTGGACGGACTGCACTACGAGCAGTACTTC | CASSLDGLHYEQYF